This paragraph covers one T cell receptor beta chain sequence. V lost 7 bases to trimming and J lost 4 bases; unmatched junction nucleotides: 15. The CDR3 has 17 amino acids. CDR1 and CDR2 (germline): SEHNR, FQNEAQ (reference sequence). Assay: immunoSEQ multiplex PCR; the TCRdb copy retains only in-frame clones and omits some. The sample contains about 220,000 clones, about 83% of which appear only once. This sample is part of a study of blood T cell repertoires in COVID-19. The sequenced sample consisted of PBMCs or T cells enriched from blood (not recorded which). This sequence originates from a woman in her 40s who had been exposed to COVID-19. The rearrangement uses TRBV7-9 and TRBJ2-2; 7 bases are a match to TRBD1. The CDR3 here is CASTPGLGTALTGELFF. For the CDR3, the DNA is TGTGCCAGCACCCCGGGCCTCGGGACAGCACTCACCGGGGAGCTGTTTTTT.